The 18 T cell receptor beta chains in this list originate from one sample, sequenced in a study of T cell repertoires in cytomegalovirus infection. TCRdb reprocessed the reads with MiXCR, giving one entry per CDR3 protein. The profile covers about 360,000 distinct CDR3 sequences, with 18% appearing a single time and around 10% taken by the ten largest. The sample taken for sequencing was PBMCs. These receptors were taken from a human donor in good health (CMV status not recorded). Some clones in this sample may be carry-over from other donors' samples.

This clonotype was counted at least ten times. V is TRBV4-1 and J is TRBJ1-4; the D is unclear. Germline V gene data show CDR1 as MGHRA and CDR2 as YSYEKL. V was pared by 1 base and J by 8 bases, with 23 bases between. The CDR3 sequence is 18 residues long. DNA of the CDR3: TGCGCCAGCAGCCAAGGAAGGAGCCCGACTGTCTCGAGGGAAAAACTGTTTTTT. This encodes CASSQGRSPTVSREKLFF.

The rearrangement links TRBV7-9 to TRBJ2-3; perhaps TRBD1 as D (5 bases). The germline V gene encodes CDR1 SEHNR and CDR2 FQNEAQ (reference sequence). The CDR3 spans 12 residues. The V and J ends lost 10 bases and 2 bases respectively, with 10 bases between them. The CDR3 sequence: CAKDSITDTQYF. For the CDR3, the DNA is TGTGCCAAAGACAGTATCACAGATACGCAGTATTTT.

V and J are TRBV20-1 and TRBJ2-5; maybe TRBD2 (5 bases). CDR1 and CDR2 from the germline V gene are DFQATT and SNEGSKA (reference sequence). The V gene lost 6 bases and the J gene lost 4 bases, with 9 bases spanning the gap. The CDR3 covers 11 residues. The CDR3 reads CSAAAGETQYF. The DNA for the CDR3 is TGCAGTGCGGCGGCGGGAGAGACCCAGTACTTC.

The table lists this clonotype with many counts. The chain links TRBV27 to TRBJ1-5, with D perhaps matching TRBD1 (6 bases). The V gene lost 6 bases and the J gene lost 4 bases, with 25 bases spanning the gap. CDR1 is MNHEY and CDR2 is SMNVEV in the germline V gene (reference sequence). The CDR3 sequence is 18 residues long. The CDR3: CASSLRGARGKTNQPQHF. CDR3 nucleotide sequence: TGTGCCAGCAGCCTTCGGGGGGCGCGGGGGAAAACGAATCAGCCCCAGCATTTT.

The chain couples TRBV7-9 to TRBJ1-5; maybe TRBD1 (5 bases). This CDR3 is built from 14 residues. The germline V gene has CDR1 SEHNR and CDR2 FQNEAQ (reference sequence). Trimming stripped 5 bases from V and 9 bases from J, with 17 bases between. The CDR3 loop is CASSAGGGDGPQHF. CDR3 coding DNA: TGTGCCAGCAGCGCGGGGGGGGGAGACGGGCCCCAGCATTTT.

This clonotype appeared many times. The chain joins TRBV2 to TRBJ2-5; 7 nucleotides match TRBD2. The CDR3 contains 14 residues. Germline CDR1 reads SNHLY; CDR2 reads FYNNEI. The trim removed 4 bases at V and 5 bases at J, leaving 7 bases unmatched. This CDR3 is CASSGSAGRETQYF. The CDR3 DNA reads as TGTGCCAGCAGTGGCTCCGCCGGGAGGGAGACCCAGTACTTC.

This clonotype was seen more than once but under ten times. The V call is TRBV4-3, the J call TRBJ2-3; weak D call: TRBD2 (6 bases). Germline CDR1 and CDR2: LGHNA and YSLEER. This CDR3 has 17 amino acids. V lost 1 base, J lost 5 bases, and 19 bases lay in between. CDR3 amino acids: CASSQGGAGWVVDTQYF. CDR3 coding DNA: TGCGCCAGCAGCCAAGGAGGGGCGGGATGGGTGGTAGATACGCAGTATTTT.

This clonotype was counted a few times. This chain uses TRBV10-2 with TRBJ1-5, with a tentative D call TRBD1 (5 bases). Trimming took 3 bases from V and 3 from J, leaving 24 bases between them. Germline values: CDR1 WSHSY, CDR2 SAAADI. The CDR3 sequence is 19 residues long. Written as DNA, the CDR3 is TGCGCCAGCAGTGATTGGGGGGAGCGTACCGGGGCCCCCAATCAGCCCCAGCATTTT. It yields the protein CASSDWGERTGAPNQPQHF.

This clonotype was observed many times. The genes are TRBV7-2 and TRBJ2-7; 8 positions match TRBD1. CDR3 size: 13 residues. In germline, CDR1 is SGHTA, CDR2 FQGNSA. The junction had 5 bases not matched to a gene; V was cut back by 5 bases and J by 5 bases. In DNA, the CDR3 is TGTGCCAGCAGCGCGGACAGGGAGCACGAGCAGTACTTC. Its translation: CASSADREHEQYF.

This clonotype was observed a handful of times. The V gene is TRBV7-7, the J gene TRBJ2-5; 10 bases line up with TRBD1. There are 15 residues in the CDR3. Per the germline V gene, CDR1 is SSHAT and CDR2 is FNYEAQ (reference sequence). V lost 5 bases, J lost 5 bases, and 8 bases stayed unmatched. The CDR3, as DNA: TGTGCCAGCAGCACCCGACAGGGGGCCGGGGAGACCCAGTACTTC. Amino acid sequence: CASSTRQGAGETQYF. The full variable domain, rest sourced from reference TRBV7-7 and TRBJ2-5, is GAGVSQSPRYKVTKRGQDVTLRCDPISSHATLYWYQQALGQGPEFLTYFNYEAQPDKSGLPSDRFSAERPEGSISTLTIQRTEQRDSAMYRCASSTRQGAGETQYFGPGTRLLVL.

The V and J genes are TRBV6-6 and TRBJ2-3, with D perhaps being TRBD1 or TRBD2 (6 bases each). Per germline, CDR1 MNHNY and CDR2 SVGAGI (reference sequence). Trimming took 2 bases from V and 3 from J, leaving 18 bases between them. There are 17 residues in the CDR3. CDR3 sequence (DNA): TGTGCCAGCAGTTACATCTGGGAGAGGGGGAGGACAGATACGCAGTATTTT. Translating gives CASSYIWERGRTDTQYF.

This clonotype was detected a few times. The chain couples TRBV7-6 to TRBJ2-5; D is perhaps TRBD1 or TRBD2 (5 bases each). V lost 3 bases and J lost 5, with 19 bases in between. The CDR3 sequence is 16 residues long. Germline lookup yields CDR1 SGHVS and CDR2 FNYEAQ. For the CDR3, the DNA is TGTGCCAGCAGCTTGGGTCTTCGAGGTTGGGGGGAGACCCAGTACTTC. Encoded protein: CASSLGLRGWGETQYF.

A few counts support this clonotype. V usage is TRBV29-1 and J usage is TRBJ2-7; D is perhaps TRBD1 (6 bases). The CDR3 covers 11 residues. CDR1 and CDR2 (germline): SQVTM, ANQGSEA. V was clipped by 6 bases and J by 3 bases, with 9 bases between them. This CDR3 reads CSVVDSYEQYF. DNA of the CDR3: TGCAGCGTAGTGGACAGCTACGAGCAGTACTTC.

This chain connects TRBV29-1 to TRBJ2-1, with TRBD1 matching over 7 bases. Germline CDR1 and CDR2: SQVTM and ANQGSEA. Trimming took 3 bases from V and 7 from J; bases not matched to a gene: 6. CDR3 length: 13 amino acids. CDR3 DNA sequence: TGCAGCGTTGAGGCACTACAGGGGAATGAGCAGTTCTTC. This gives the protein CSVEALQGNEQFF.

The V call is TRBV10-3, the J call TRBJ2-3; the match to TRBD1 covers 9 bases. The CDR3 is 15 residues long. Germline V gene lookup returns CDR1 ENHRY and CDR2 SYGVKD. V shed 11 bases, J shed 4 bases, and the junction held 13 bases outside the gene matches. The CDR3, as DNA: TGTGCCTCCAGGGGGACAGGGAGAGTGGCAGATACGCAGTATTTT. Amino acid sequence: CASRGTGRVADTQYF.

The chain couples TRBV7-8 to TRBJ1-1; tentative D call: TRBD1 (6 bases). Trimming stripped 5 bases from V and 0 bases from J, with 22 bases between. The germline CDR1 and CDR2 sequences are SGHVS and FQNEAQ. CDR3 size: 18 residues. CDR3 sequence reads: CASSQGSEGRLLNTEAFF. The CDR3 nucleotides read TGTGCCAGCAGCCAGGGGAGTGAGGGTCGACTATTGAACACTGAAGCTTTCTTT.

The chain joins TRBV7-4 to TRBJ2-1, with TRBD2 identical over 12 bases. The ends lost 0 bases at V and 4 bases at J; junction bases unmatched: 1. Germline V gives CDR1 SGHVT, CDR2 SQSDAQ. The CDR3 is made up of 16 amino acids. The CDR3 bases are TGTGCCAGCAGCTTAGCGACTAGCGGGAGATACAATGAGCAGTTCTTC. It encodes CASSLATSGRYNEQFF. Full variable domain (remainder filled in from reference TRBV7-4 and TRBJ2-1): GAGVSQSPRYKVAKRGRDVALRCDSISGHVTLYWYRQTLGQGSEVLTYSQSDAQRDKSGRPSGRFSAERPERSVSTLKIQRTEQGDSAVYLCASSLATSGRYNEQFFGPGTRLTVL.

This clonotype was counted only a few times. The rearrangement links TRBV7-9 to TRBJ2-7; D uncertain. CDR3 length: 13 amino acids. V was cut by 5 bases and J by 0 bases, with 8 bases left in between. CDR1 is SEHNR, CDR2 FQNEAQ, per germline (reference sequence). The CDR3 protein is CASSGFPSYEQYF. The CDR3, as DNA: TGTGCCAGCAGCGGGTTTCCCTCCTACGAGCAGTACTTC.